This TCR beta chain was captured in a study of cytomegalovirus exposure and HLA in healthy donors. PCR was performed using 60 Vbeta and 13 Jbeta primers. Sequenced by immunoSEQ multiplex PCR; TCRdb stores in-frame clones only, minus some. The sample has fewer than 120,000 clones, just over 75% seen once. The table lists this clone with a few counts. The CDR3 consists of 11 residues. The germline V gene encodes CDR1 SGHRS and CDR2 YFSETQ. Trimming pared 3 bases from V and 7 bases from J, leaving 7 bases between. Sequenced sample: PBMCs. This rearrangement joins TRBV5-1 to TRBJ2-5, with D possibly being TRBD1 (5 bases). The TCR comes from a man under 40 in good health and CMV-seropositive. For the CDR3, the DNA is TGCGCCAGCAGCTCTGACAGGACCCAGTACTTC. Protein sequence: CASSSDRTQYF.